One and the same sample provided the 9 T cell receptor beta chains below, sequenced in a study of CD8 T cells in ankylosing spondylitis. Each CDR3 protein is one row after TCRdb ran MiXCR on the 5' RACE reads. Of a few hundred thousand distinct CDR3 sequences listed, 20% to 25% are singletons. The sequenced sample was blood, either unsorted or a sorted T cell fraction (not recorded which). These TCRs come from a female donor with ankylosing spondylitis or in good health (not recorded which).

This clonotype has a count of ten or more. In DNA, the CDR3 is TGTGCCAGCAGTTTAGGGATTAATTCACCCCTCCACTTT. Its translation: CASSLGINSPLHF. The chain combines TRBV12-3 or TRBV12-4 with TRBJ1-6, with unresolved D. The CDR3 loop spans 13 amino acids. Trimming took 1 base from V and 6 from J, leaving 4 bases between them.

This clonotype was recorded many times. This chain's CDR3 is CSVDRQSGELFF. The CDR3 nucleotides are TGCAGCGTTGACCGACAATCCGGGGAGCTGTTTTTT. V usage is TRBV29-1 and J usage is TRBJ2-2; unclear D gene. The CDR3 runs 12 residues. V lost 3 bases, J lost 6 bases, and 8 bases lay in between. Germline V CDR1 and CDR2: SQVTM, ANQGSEA.

The chain couples TRBV20-1 to TRBJ1-2, with D unclear. Trimming removed 3 bases at V and 6 bases at J, with 11 bases between. Per the germline V gene, CDR1 is DFQATT and CDR2 is SNEGSKA (reference sequence). The CDR3 runs to 12 residues. CDR3 sequence reads: CSARLRVNGYTF. The CDR3 DNA sequence: TGCAGTGCTAGGTTAAGAGTGAATGGCTACACCTTC.

This clonotype was seen a handful of times. J is TRBJ2-3 and V is TRBV6-4, with unresolved D. CDR1 is MRHNA, CDR2 SNTAGT, per germline. Trimming took 2 bases from V and 7 from J, leaving 7 bases between them. This CDR3 spans 12 amino acids. The CDR3, as DNA: TGTGCCAGCAGTGACGAAGGACATACGCAGTATTTT. It is translated as CASSDEGHTQYF.

This clonotype turned up a few times. The chain uses TRBV2 and TRBJ1-1; the D gene is possibly TRBD1 (5 bases). Deletions cut 1 base from V and 11 bases from J, with 14 bases between. The germline CDR1 and CDR2 sequences are SNHLY and FYNNEI. This CDR3 has 13 amino acids. CDR3 bases: TGTGCCAGCAGTGAAGTCCAGGGAGTGGGCGCTTTCTTT. It codes for CASSEVQGVGAFF. The whole variable domain, remainder taken from reference TRBV2 and TRBJ1-1, is EPEVTQTPSHQVTQMGQEVILRCVPISNHLYFYWYRQILGQKVEFLVSFYNNEISEKSEIFDDQFSVERPDGSNFTLKIRSTKLEDSAMYFCASSEVQGVGAFFGQGTRLTVV.

The chain links TRBV20-1 to TRBJ2-7, with 12 bases that match TRBD2. J lost 4 bases, V lost 5 bases, and 3 bases had no gene match. The CDR3 runs 13 residues. Per germline, CDR1 DFQATT and CDR2 SNEGSKA (reference sequence). The CDR3 protein is CSAGGLAGYEQYF. CDR3 bases: TGCAGTGCTGGAGGACTAGCGGGGTACGAGCAGTACTTC.

This clonotype was observed a handful of times. The CDR3 spells CASSFQGTAFFQYF. The DNA for the CDR3 is TGTGCCAGCAGCTTCCAGGGGACAGCCTTTTTCCAGTACTTC. The chain employs TRBV7-2 and TRBJ2-7; TRBD1 matches at 7 bases. The CDR3 covers 14 residues. V was clipped by 3 bases and J by 10 bases; unmatched bases: 12. The germline gives CDR1 SGHTA, CDR2 FQGNSA.

This clonotype was counted a few times. The gene calls are TRBV5-5 and TRBJ2-2; D uncertain. The CDR3 runs to 13 residues. Germline CDR1 is SGHKS and CDR2 is YYEKEE (reference sequence). V lost 4 bases and J lost 5, with 9 bases in between. The CDR3: CASSPTKTGELFF. Written as DNA, the CDR3 is TGTGCCAGCAGCCCTACTAAAACCGGGGAGCTGTTTTTT.

This chain uses TRBV12-3 or TRBV12-4 with TRBJ2-7; 8 bases align to TRBD1. The CDR3 spans 13 residues. The V segment lost 1 base and the J segment 6 bases; nucleotides outside the gene matches: 2. This CDR3 is CASSLGQGAEQYF. The CDR3 region has the DNA TGTGCCAGCAGTTTAGGGCAGGGGGCCGAGCAGTACTTC.